This TCR beta chain was retrieved from a study of cytomegalovirus exposure and HLA in healthy donors. Study results and limitations: Overall, approximately 150 TCR beta chains were annotated as cytomegalovirus-associated.

Germline CDR1 reads MNHEY; CDR2 reads SMNVEV (reference sequence). This CDR3 comprises 16 residues. V lost 2 bases, J lost 0 bases, and 13 bases lay in between. The data were produced by immunoSEQ multiplex PCR, yet TCRdb's version contains in-frame clones alone and is incomplete. The sample includes 140,000 or so clones, about 87% of them seen just once. Details on this clone: Its target is not known.

The specimen was PBMCs. The sequence was collected from a man younger than 30 in good health and CMV-seropositive. The chain employs TRBV27 and TRBJ1-2; D is possibly TRBD1 (5 bases). The CDR3 DNA is TGTGCCAGCAGTTTACAAAGGGGCCCCCCTAACTATGGCTACACCTTC. It yields the protein CASSLQRGPPNYGYTF.